This passage covers 17 T cell receptor beta chains from one sample sequenced in a study of tumor-infiltrating lymphocytes in primary liver carcinoma. Priming with a constant-region primer yielded TCR beta cDNA from around 0.45 ug total RNA. ARM-PCR, slightly modified, supplied the TCR beta libraries through three nested multiplex PCR rounds. TRBV1-TRBV30 forward primers and a C-beta reverse primer were used in the first two PCR rounds, which each ran for approximately 10 cycles. Via MiXCR, TCRdb re-called the multiplex PCR reads, giving one row per CDR3 protein. Found here are almost 200,000 distinct CDR3 sequences, 65% of them singletons; the top ten hold approximately 7%. Unsorted whole blood served as the source of blood RNA, and germline DNA was extracted as well. The sample comprised peripheral blood. The receptors were gathered from a woman aged 55-70 years with primary liver carcinoma and hepatitis B virus infection.

This chain connects TRBV11-1 to TRBJ2-1, with TRBD2 identical over 7 bases. Germline V gene data show CDR1 as SGHAT and CDR2 as FQDESV (reference sequence). V gave up 3 bases and J gave up 6 bases; unmatched junction bases: 5. This CDR3 has 14 residues. The CDR3: CASSLGGGANEQFF. CDR3 nucleotides: TGTGCCAGCAGCTTGGGGGGGGGAGCCAATGAGCAGTTCTTC.

This clonotype was seen just once. The chain recombines TRBV12-3 or TRBV12-4 with TRBJ2-7; 9 bases fit TRBD1. CDR3 length: 13 amino acids. V shed 7 bases, J shed 10 bases, and the junction held 11 bases outside the gene matches. CDR3 sequence (DNA): TGTGCCAGCAACCGACAGGGGGTAGGCGAACAGTACTTC. Amino acids: CASNRQGVGEQYF.

There are a few counts of this clonotype. This rearrangement joins TRBV28 to TRBJ2-3; the D gene is possibly TRBD2 (5 bases). V gave up 2 bases and J gave up 0 bases, with 15 bases separating them. Per germline, CDR1 MDHEN and CDR2 SYDVKM. CDR3 length: 17 amino acids. Here the CDR3 DNA reads TGTGCCAGCAGTTTAGGTCTGGCGGGTTCTAGCACAGATACGCAGTATTTT. It yields the protein CASSLGLAGSSTDTQYF.

A word on this clonotype: A much larger clonotype is one base distant, so this may be a read error. The chain combines TRBV4-1 with TRBJ1-5; TRBD1 matches at 7 bases. From germline, CDR1 is MGHRA and CDR2 YSYEKL. CDR3 size: 18 residues. CDR3 loop: CARSQFRQGSYSNQPQHF. CDR3 coding DNA: TGCGCCAGAAGCCAATTTAGACAGGGCTCTTATAGCAATCAGCCCCAGCATTTT.

The gene calls are TRBV11-3 and TRBJ2-1; D not certain. V lost 0 bases and J 6 bases, leaving 6 bases between the germline ends. Germline assignment: CDR1 SGHNT and CDR2 YENEEA. The CDR3 has 13 residues. The CDR3 loop is CASSLDTSNEQFF. The CDR3 bases are TGTGCCAGCAGCTTAGATACCAGCAATGAGCAGTTCTTC.

This clonotype was detected many times. The genes are TRBV6-5 and TRBJ2-3, with 10 bases aligning to TRBD1. Per germline, CDR1 MNHEY and CDR2 SVGAGI. CDR3 size: 14 residues. V was pared by 6 bases and J by 4 bases, with 4 bases of the junction left unmatched. The CDR3 region has the DNA TGTGCCAGCAGGGGACAGGGGTTGCCAGATACGCAGTATTTT. Its translation is CASRGQGLPDTQYF.

With respect to this clonotype: In this CDR3 the conserved last residue, phenylalanine or tryptophan, is missing, so a read error is likely. The chain carries TRBV29-1 and TRBJ2-3; D might be TRBD1 (5 bases). CDR3 size: 13 residues. The germline gives CDR1 SQVTM, CDR2 ANQGSEA. Here the CDR3 DNA reads TGCAGCGTTGGGGCCGACAGCACAGATACTCAGTATTCT. Its protein product is CSVGADSTDTQYS.

About this clonotype itself: One end of the junction does not line up with germline, which may come from a read error. The chain uses TRBV11-2 and TRBJ2-2, with TRBD2 matching over 8 bases. From germline, CDR1 is SGHAT and CDR2 FQNNGV. This CDR3 has 17 amino acids. This chain's CDR3 is CANSLGQAGVRTGELFF. The CDR3 nucleotides are TGTGCCAACAGCTTAGGGCAAGCGGGAGTGCGCACCGGGGAGCTGTTTTTC.

This clonotype was counted many times. The rearrangement joins TRBV10-3 to TRBJ2-5, with 8 bases aligning to TRBD2. CDR3 length equals 14 residues. The trim removed 0 bases at V and 4 bases at J, leaving 1 base unmatched. Germline lookup yields CDR1 ENHRY and CDR2 SYGVKD. The CDR3 region has the DNA TGTGCCATCAGTGAGTCCCTAGCGGGAGAGACCCAGTACTTC. This codes for CAISESLAGETQYF.

This chain connects TRBV11-2 to TRBJ2-5; D is unclear. Germline values: CDR1 SGHAT, CDR2 FQNNGV. V was shortened by 1 base and J by 4 bases, with 7 bases between the two germline ends. The CDR3 extends over 13 amino acids. CDR3 nucleotide sequence: TGTGCCAGCAGCTTAGGACTGAGAGAGACCCAGTACTTC. This translates into CASSLGLRETQYF.

For this clonotype: This clone may be a read error of a much larger clone one base away. V is TRBV5-1 and J is TRBJ1-1; weak D call: TRBD1 (6 bases). CDR3 length equals 15 residues. Germline V gene sequence: CDR1 SGHRS, CDR2 YFSETQ. Trimming took 4 bases from V and 3 from J, leaving 16 bases between them. CDR3 coding DNA: TGCGCCAGCAGCGGGGACATGGCGAGTTACACTGAAGCTTTCTTT. It encodes CASSGDMASYTEAFF.

This clonotype was detected only a few times. Here the CDR3 DNA reads TGTGCTAGTGGTGTAGGGGAATTAGGCACAGATACGCAGTATTTT. Translating gives CASGVGELGTDTQYF. V usage is TRBV12-5 and J usage is TRBJ2-3, with a tentative D call TRBD1 (5 bases). Looked up from germline, CDR1 is LGHNT and CDR2 is FRNRAP. Between the trimmed V and J ends, which lost 5 bases and 1 base, there was a span of 13 bases. The CDR3 runs 15 residues.

This clonotype was seen a few times. This chain connects TRBV28 to TRBJ2-3; 8 nucleotides line up with TRBD2. The ends lost 7 bases at V and 4 bases at J; junction bases unmatched: 7. Germline CDR1 is MDHEN and CDR2 is SYDVKM. CDR3 length: 14 amino acids. The CDR3 here is CASMSGSNADTQYF. The CDR3 nucleotides read TGTGCCAGCATGAGCGGGAGTAACGCAGATACGCAGTATTTT.

The chain links TRBV4-1 to TRBJ1-5, with D hard to call. This CDR3 has 15 amino acids. The V gene's germline CDR1 is MGHRA and CDR2 YSYEKL. The germline V and J ends were trimmed by 3 bases and 1 base, with 10 bases remaining between them. In nucleotides, the CDR3 is TGCGCCAGCAGCCATGTGGAAAACAGCAATCAGCCCCAGCATTTT. As protein: CASSHVENSNQPQHF.

This clonotype has only one observation. One end of the junction fails to match germline, which may point to a read error. The chain is built from TRBV6-2 or TRBV6-3 and TRBJ1-5, with TRBD1 matching 8 bases. The CDR3 is made up of 14 amino acids. Germline V gene sequence: CDR1 MNHEY, CDR2 SVGEGT. The CDR3 DNA reads TGTGTCAGCAGCGGGACAGGCCTTAATCAGCCCAAGCATTTT. This codes for CVSSGTGLNQPKHF.

Turning to this clonotype: One base away lies a much larger clone, so this may be a sequencing read error. CDR3 in amino acids: CASSLWDGPNTEAFF. In DNA, the CDR3 is TGTGCCAGCAGCCTGTGGGACGGCCCGAACACTGAAGCTTTCTTT. The chain joins TRBV7-9 to TRBJ1-1; a weak D match, TRBD1 (5 bases). CDR1 is SEHNR and CDR2 is FQNEAQ in the germline V gene (reference sequence). There are 15 residues in the CDR3. Between the trimmed V and J ends, which lost 5 bases and 1 base, there was a span of 14 bases. The full variable domain, completed using reference TRBV7-9 and TRBJ1-1, is DTGVSQNPRHKITKRGQNVTFRCDPISEHNRLYWYRQTLGQGPEFLTYFQNEAQLEKSRLLSDRFSAERPKGSFSTLEIQRTEQGDSAMYLCASSLWDGPNTEAFFGQGTRLTVV.

This clonotype was detected many times. The chain is built from TRBV29-1 and TRBJ1-3; D is ambiguous. The germline gives CDR1 SQVTM, CDR2 ANQGSEA. V gave up 4 bases and J gave up 2 bases, with 9 bases separating them. This CDR3 region has 13 residues. CDR3 DNA sequence: TGCAGCGTTGTAGGACGACCTGGAAACACCATATATTTT. It encodes CSVVGRPGNTIYF. The whole variable domain, filled in from reference TRBV29-1 and TRBJ1-3, reads SAVISQKPSRDICQRGTSLTIQCQVDSQVTMMFWYRQQPGQSLTLIATANQGSEATYESGFVIDKFPISRPNLTFSTLTVSNMSPEDSSIYLCSVVGRPGNTIYFGEGSWLTVV.